The rows below give T cell receptor beta chains drawn from one sample of a study of CD8+ T cells in alopecia areata. Sequenced by immunoSEQ multiplex PCR; TCRdb stores in-frame clones only, minus some. The data show roughly 98,000 clones, more than 55% seen once. Material: CD8+ T cells sorted from blood, obtained at week 4, from a patient treated with tofacitinib. The receptor source for this set is a human donor with alopecia areata. Both conserved end residues are part of each CDR3. The D gene is left open where the match is weak. Not all rows give a size; the values are once, few, many and, for expanded clones, a class.

TRBV28	NA	TRBJ2-3	14	NA	TGTGCCAGCAGTTCGGACCGGAGCACAGATACGCAGTATTTT	CASSSDRSTDTQYF
TRBV7-9	NA	TRBJ2-7	15	NA	TGTGCCAGCAGCGACAGCAGCGGCAGCTCCTACGAGCAGTACTTC	CASSDSSGSSYEQYF
TRBV29-1	NA	TRBJ2-1	15	TRBD1	TGCAGCGTCCGCCGGACAGGGTTGGGGTACAATGAGCAGTTCTTC	CSVRRTGLGYNEQFF
TRBV19	NA	TRBJ2-7	12	TRBD1	TGTGCCAGTACAGGGGGTAACTACGAGCAGTACTTC	CASTGGNYEQYF
TRBV11-2	NA	TRBJ2-2	18	TRBD2	TGTGCCAGCAGCTTAGACTCGACTAGCGGGAGGAACACCGGGGAGCTGTTTTTT	CASSLDSTSGRNTGELFF
TRBV7-9	few	TRBJ2-5	19	TRBD2	TGTGCCAGCAGCGGCCCCGAGCCTAGCGGGAGGGCCTATTGGGAGACCCAGTACTTC	CASSGPEPSGRAYWETQYF
TRBV27	NA	TRBJ2-2	16	TRBD2	TGTGCCAGCAGCCCTCCCCTAGCGGGAGGGGCCGGGGAGCTGTTTTTT	CASSPPLAGGAGELFF
TRBV7-3	few	TRBJ2-5	14	NA	TGTGCCAGCAGTCTGGGACCGCCCGGGGAGACCCAGTACTTC	CASSLGPPGETQYF
TRBV6-5	NA	TRBJ1-2	14	NA	TGTGCCAGCAGTTACTCGATCGGGACGGATGGCTACACCTTC	CASSYSIGTDGYTF
TRBV27	few	TRBJ2-1	15	NA	TGTGCCAGCAGCCTCGGGACGGCCACCTACAATGAGCAGTTCTTC	CASSLGTATYNEQFF
TRBV7-9	NA	TRBJ2-1	17	TRBD2	TGTGCCAGCAGCTTAGGGACTAGCGGGGGCCTTTACAATGAGCAGTTCTTC	CASSLGTSGGLYNEQFF
TRBV29-1	NA	TRBJ2-1	15	TRBD1	TGCAGCGTCCAGGGACAGGTCAACTCCTACAATGAGCAGTTCTTC	CSVQGQVNSYNEQFF
TRBV27	NA	TRBJ1-5	13	NA	TGTGCCAGCAGTTACGGGGTTAATCAGCCCCAGCATTTT	CASSYGVNQPQHF
TRBV27	NA	TRBJ2-7	15	NA	TGTGCCAGCAGTCCCAACCCGAGGGCTAAGGACGAGCAGTACTTC	CASSPNPRAKDEQYF
TRBV6-1	NA	TRBJ2-6	15	NA	TGTGCCAGCAGTTTGTCAGGGACTGGGGCCAACGTCCTGACTTTC	CASSLSGTGANVLTF
TRBV5-1	NA	TRBJ2-7	14	TRBD2	TGCGCCAGCAGCCAGGGAGGGTCCTTCTACGAGCAGTACTTC	CASSQGGSFYEQYF
TRBV5-1	NA	TRBJ1-4	17	NA	TGCGCCAGCAGCTTCGCACAGGGCTTCGGGACTAATGAAAAACTGTTTTTT	CASSFAQGFGTNEKLFF
TRBV5-6	NA	TRBJ2-5	12	NA	TGTGCCAGCAGCTTACTTCAAGAGACCCAGTACTTC	CASSLLQETQYF
TRBV13	NA	TRBJ2-7	13	NA	TGTGCCAGCAGCTTACCAAGTGCTCGTGAGCAGTACTTC	CASSLPSAREQYF
TRBV4-2	NA	TRBJ2-1	15	NA	TGTGCCAGCAGCCAAGTCCAGGGCGTTTACAATGAGCAGTTCTTC	CASSQVQGVYNEQFF
TRBV5-1	NA	TRBJ2-1	13	NA	TGCGCCAGCAGCTTGGGTGAGATGAATGAGCAGTTCTTC	CASSLGEMNEQFF
TRBV4-3	few	TRBJ2-1	15	NA	TGCGCCAGCAGCCAAGAGTTGATAGGGGCGGATGAGCAGTTCTTC	CASSQELIGADEQFF
TRBV30	NA	TRBJ2-1	15	NA	TGTGCCTGGACCGACGACAGGCCCCCGGGGGGTGAGCAGTTCTTC	CAWTDDRPPGGEQFF
TRBV7-9	NA	TRBJ1-2	15	NA	TGTGCCAGCAGCTCCACGGGGGCGCCCAACTATGGCTACACCTTC	CASSSTGAPNYGYTF
TRBV9	few	TRBJ2-5	15	NA	TGTGCCAGCAGCGCCGTGCAGTGGTCCTGGGAGACCCAGTACTTC	CASSAVQWSWETQYF
TRBV27	medium-sized	TRBJ1-2	16	NA	TGTGCCAGCAGTTTCGTGTTTCAGGCTTCGAACTATGGCTACACCTTC	CASSFVFQASNYGYTF
TRBV19	few	TRBJ1-5	14	NA	TGTGCCAGTAGTATGGCCCAGGGTTATCAGCCCCAGCATTTT	CASSMAQGYQPQHF
TRBV20-1	NA	TRBJ2-1	11	NA	TGCAGTGCTAGAGAGTACAATGAGCAGTTCTTC	CSAREYNEQFF
TRBV19	many	TRBJ2-1	14	TRBD2	TGTGCCAGTACAACTAGCGGGGGGCACGATGAGCAGTTCTTC	CASTTSGGHDEQFF
TRBV7-2	NA	TRBJ2-7	15	TRBD1	TGTGCCAGCAGCTTAGCCCTGACAGGGGGTTACGAGCAGTACTTC	CASSLALTGGYEQYF
TRBV13	NA	TRBJ2-5	13	NA	TGTGCCAGCAGCAACGAAAGTGGTGAGACCCAGTACTTC	CASSNESGETQYF
TRBV10-3	NA	TRBJ2-1	18	TRBD2	TGTGCCGACCCTGGAGGTAGCGGGAGGGGTTTCTCCTACAATGAGCAGTTCTTC	CADPGGSGRGFSYNEQFF
TRBV27	few	TRBJ1-1	12	NA	TGTGCCAGCAGTAACCTGGGGGCTGGGTCTTTCTTT	CASSNLGAGSFF
TRBV5-6	NA	TRBJ1-1	14	NA	TGTGCCAGCAGCTGGAAGGGTTTGAACACTGAAGCTTTCTTT	CASSWKGLNTEAFF
TRBV9	NA	TRBJ2-7	15	NA	TGTGCCAGCAGCGTAGGCGAAGACAGGTCCTACGAGCAGTACTTC	CASSVGEDRSYEQYF
TRBV5-4	NA	TRBJ1-2	13	NA	TGTGCCAGCATGGGACTGACTAACTATGGCTACACCTTC	CASMGLTNYGYTF
TRBV29-1	few	TRBJ1-1	13	NA	TGCAGCGTTGTGGCGGGACCTTCGACTGAAGCTTTCTTT	CSVVAGPSTEAFF
TRBV4-1	few	TRBJ1-1	14	NA	TGCGCCAGCAGCCCGACAGCGTTGAACACTGAAGCTTTCTTT	CASSPTALNTEAFF
TRBV10-3	NA	TRBJ2-5	12	NA	TGTGCCATCAGTGAGTCCCCAGAGACCCAGTACTTC	CAISESPETQYF
TRBV25-1	NA	TRBJ2-4	14	NA	TGTGCCAGCGACTCACGGGACCGGAAAAACATTCAGTACTTC	CASDSRDRKNIQYF
TRBV4-1	NA	TRBJ2-1	14	NA	TGCGCCAGCAGCCAAGCTCTAGCAGGCAATGAGCAGTTCTTC	CASSQALAGNEQFF
TRBV18	NA	TRBJ2-1	17	TRBD2	TGTGCCAGCTCATCCGGGACTAGCGGGGGCACCTACAATGAGCAGTTCTTC	CASSSGTSGGTYNEQFF
TRBV7-2	NA	TRBJ2-7	12	TRBD1	TGTGCCAGCAGGGGGGACAGCTACGAGCAGTACTTC	CASRGDSYEQYF
TRBV7-2	few	TRBJ2-5	14	NA	TGTGCCAGCAGCTTAGGGGCCACACAAGAGACCCAGTACTTC	CASSLGATQETQYF
TRBV28	few	TRBJ2-7	17	TRBD1	TGTGCCAGCAGTTTATCCGCTCTAAGGGGGCCGGCGTACGAGCAGTACTTC	CASSLSALRGPAYEQYF
TRBV27	once	TRBJ1-4	15	NA	TGTGCCAGCAGTTTAGGTGGGCCGACTAATGAAAAACTGTTTTTT	CASSLGGPTNEKLFF
TRBV30	NA	TRBJ2-1	14	NA	TGTGCCTGGTCCTCCGGCCGGTCCTACAATGAGCAGTTCTTC	CAWSSGRSYNEQFF
TRBV7-7	many	TRBJ2-5	17	TRBD2	TGTGCCAGCAGCCCACTAGGGGCGGGAGGGCCCAGAGAGACCCAGTACTTC	CASSPLGAGGPRETQYF
TRBV12-5	NA	TRBJ2-1	14	TRBD2	TGTGCTAGTGCGGGGCCAGCGGGGACGGATGAGCAGTTCTTC	CASAGPAGTDEQFF
TRBV10-2	NA	TRBJ1-6	13	NA	TGCGCCAGTGGGGGAGGGCTAAATTCACCCCTCCACTTT	CASGGGLNSPLHF
TRBV5-1	NA	TRBJ1-2	12	TRBD1	TGCGCCAGCAGCTGGGACAGTCAAGGCTACACCTTC	CASSWDSQGYTF
TRBV9	NA	TRBJ1-2	11	NA	TGTGCCAGCAGCCTACACTATGGCTACACCTTC	CASSLHYGYTF